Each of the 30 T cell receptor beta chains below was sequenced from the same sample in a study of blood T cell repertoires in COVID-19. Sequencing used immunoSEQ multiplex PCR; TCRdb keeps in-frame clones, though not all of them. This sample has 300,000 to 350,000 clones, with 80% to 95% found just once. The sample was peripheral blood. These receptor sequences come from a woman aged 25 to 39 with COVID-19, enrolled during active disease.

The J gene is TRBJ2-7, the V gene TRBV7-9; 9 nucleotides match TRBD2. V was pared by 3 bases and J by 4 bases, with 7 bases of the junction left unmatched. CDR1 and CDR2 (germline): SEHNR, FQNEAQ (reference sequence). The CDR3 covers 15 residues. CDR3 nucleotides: TGTGCCAGCAGCTTCGGCGGGAGGGCCGGTTACGAGCAGTACTTC. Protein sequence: CASSFGGRAGYEQYF. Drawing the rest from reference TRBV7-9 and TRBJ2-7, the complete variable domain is DTGVSQNPRHKITKRGQNVTFRCDPISEHNRLYWYRQTLGQGPEFLTYFQNEAQLEKSRLLSDRFSAERPKGSFSTLEIQRTEQGDSAMYLCASSFGGRAGYEQYFGPGTRLTVT.

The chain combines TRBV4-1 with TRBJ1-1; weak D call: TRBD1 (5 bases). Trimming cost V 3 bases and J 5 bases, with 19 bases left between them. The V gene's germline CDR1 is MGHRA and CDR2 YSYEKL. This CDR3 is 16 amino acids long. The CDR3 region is CASSQGVGSGRTEAFF. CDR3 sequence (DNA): TGCGCCAGCAGCCAGGGGGTCGGGTCAGGGAGGACTGAAGCTTTCTTT.

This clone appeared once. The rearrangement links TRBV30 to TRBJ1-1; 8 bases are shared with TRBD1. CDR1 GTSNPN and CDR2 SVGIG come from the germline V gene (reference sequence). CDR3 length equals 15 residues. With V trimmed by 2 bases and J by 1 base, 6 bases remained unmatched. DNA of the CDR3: TGTGCCTGGAGTCCTACCGGGACAGGGAACACTGAAGCTTTCTTT. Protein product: CAWSPTGTGNTEAFF.

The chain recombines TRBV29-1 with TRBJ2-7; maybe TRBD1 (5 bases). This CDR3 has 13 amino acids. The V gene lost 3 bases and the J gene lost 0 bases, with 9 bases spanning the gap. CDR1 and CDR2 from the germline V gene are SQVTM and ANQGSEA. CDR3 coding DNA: TGCAGCGTTGACAGGGAAGGCTCCTACGAGCAGTACTTC. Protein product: CSVDREGSYEQYF.

CDR3 in DNA: TGTGCCAGCATCGGGGGGAATAATTCACCCCTCCACTTT. This encodes CASIGGNNSPLHF. The chain joins TRBV28 to TRBJ1-6, with D perhaps matching TRBD1 (5 bases). Germline V gene lookup returns CDR1 MDHEN and CDR2 SYDVKM. CDR3 size: 13 residues. V dropped 7 bases and J dropped 5 bases, with 9 bases sitting between them.

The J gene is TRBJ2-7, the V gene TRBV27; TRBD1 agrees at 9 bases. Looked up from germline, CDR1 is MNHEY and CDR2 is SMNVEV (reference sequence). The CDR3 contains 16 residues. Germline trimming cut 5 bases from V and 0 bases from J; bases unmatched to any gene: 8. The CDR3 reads CASSATGTGNSYEQYF. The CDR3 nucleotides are TGTGCCAGCAGTGCCACCGGGACAGGGAACTCCTACGAGCAGTACTTC.

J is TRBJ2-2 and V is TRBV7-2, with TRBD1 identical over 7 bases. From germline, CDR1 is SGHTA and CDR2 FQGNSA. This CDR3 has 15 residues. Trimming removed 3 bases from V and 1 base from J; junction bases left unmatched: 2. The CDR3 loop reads CASSFYRGNTGELFF. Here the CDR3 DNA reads TGTGCCAGCAGCTTTTACAGGGGGAACACCGGGGAGCTGTTTTTT.

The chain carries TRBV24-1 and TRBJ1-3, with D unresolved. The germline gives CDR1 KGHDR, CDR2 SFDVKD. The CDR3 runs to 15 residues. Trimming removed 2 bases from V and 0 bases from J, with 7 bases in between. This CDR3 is CATSDSGVSGNTIYF. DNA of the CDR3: TGTGCCACCAGTGATTCGGGAGTCTCTGGAAACACCATATATTTT.

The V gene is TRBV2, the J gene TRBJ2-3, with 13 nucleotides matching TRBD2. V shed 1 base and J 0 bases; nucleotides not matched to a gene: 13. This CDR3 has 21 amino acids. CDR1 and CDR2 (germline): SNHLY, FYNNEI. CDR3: CASSEGTILAGGLWSTDTQYF. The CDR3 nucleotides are TGTGCCAGCAGTGAAGGAACCATACTAGCGGGAGGGTTGTGGAGCACAGATACGCAGTATTTT. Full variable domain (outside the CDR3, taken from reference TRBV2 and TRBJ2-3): EPEVTQTPSHQVTQMGQEVILRCVPISNHLYFYWYRQILGQKVEFLVSFYNNEISEKSEIFDDQFSVERPDGSNFTLKIRSTKLEDSAMYFCASSEGTILAGGLWSTDTQYFGPGTRLTVL.

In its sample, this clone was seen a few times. The CDR3 DNA reads TGTGCCAGCAGGGCTAGCGGGGCCGCATACGAGCAGTACTTC. It specifies CASRASGAAYEQYF. V is TRBV28 and J is TRBJ2-7, with 9 bases fitting TRBD2. Germline V gene data show CDR1 as MDHEN and CDR2 as SYDVKM. V was pared by 6 bases and J by 4 bases, with 7 bases of the junction left unmatched. The CDR3 runs 14 residues.

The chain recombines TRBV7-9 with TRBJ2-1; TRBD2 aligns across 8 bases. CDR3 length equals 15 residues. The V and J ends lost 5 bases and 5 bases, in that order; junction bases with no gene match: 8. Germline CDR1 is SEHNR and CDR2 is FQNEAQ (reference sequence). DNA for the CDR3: TGTGCCAGCAGCCTCCGGGGGCGGGGGGACAATGAGCAGTTCTTC. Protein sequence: CASSLRGRGDNEQFF.

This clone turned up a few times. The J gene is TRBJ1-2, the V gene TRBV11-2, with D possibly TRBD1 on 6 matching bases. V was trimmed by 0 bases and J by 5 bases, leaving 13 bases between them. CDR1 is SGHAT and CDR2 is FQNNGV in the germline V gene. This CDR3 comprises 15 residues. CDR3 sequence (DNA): TGTGCCAGCAGCTTAGATCCGACAGGCACGTATGGCTACACCTTC. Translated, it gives CASSLDPTGTYGYTF.

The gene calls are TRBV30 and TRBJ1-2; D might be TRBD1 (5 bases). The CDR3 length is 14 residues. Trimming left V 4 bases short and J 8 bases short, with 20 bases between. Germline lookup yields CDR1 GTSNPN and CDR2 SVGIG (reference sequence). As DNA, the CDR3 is TGTGCCTGGACCACTGGGGGGATTTTGGAAGGCTACACCTTC. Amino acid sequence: CAWTTGGILEGYTF.

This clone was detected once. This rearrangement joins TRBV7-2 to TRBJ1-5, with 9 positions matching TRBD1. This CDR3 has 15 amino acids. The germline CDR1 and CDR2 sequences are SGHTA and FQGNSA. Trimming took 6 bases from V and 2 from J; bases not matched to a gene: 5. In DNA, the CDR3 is TGTGCCAGCAGTTTGGGACAGGGACGCAATCAGCCCCAGCATTTT. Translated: CASSLGQGRNQPQHF. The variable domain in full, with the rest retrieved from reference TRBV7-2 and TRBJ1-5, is GAGVSQSPSNKVTEKGKDVELRCDPISGHTALYWYRQSLGQGLEFLIYFQGNSAPDKSGLPSDRFSAERTGGSVSTLTIQRTQQEDSAVYLCASSLGQGRNQPQHFGDGTRLSIL.

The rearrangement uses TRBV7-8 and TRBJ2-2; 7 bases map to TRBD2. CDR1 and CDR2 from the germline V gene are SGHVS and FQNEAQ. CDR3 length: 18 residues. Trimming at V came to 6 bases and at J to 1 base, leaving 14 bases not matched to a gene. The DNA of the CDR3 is TGTGCCAGCAGAGCCGGGACTAACTCTTTTTTGAACACCGGGGAGCTGTTTTTT. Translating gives CASRAGTNSFLNTGELFF.

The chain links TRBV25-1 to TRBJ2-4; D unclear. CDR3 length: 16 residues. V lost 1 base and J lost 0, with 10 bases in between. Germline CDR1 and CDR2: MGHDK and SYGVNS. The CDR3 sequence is CASSESDTLAKNIQYF. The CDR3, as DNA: TGTGCCAGCAGTGAATCTGACACCCTAGCCAAAAACATTCAGTACTTC.

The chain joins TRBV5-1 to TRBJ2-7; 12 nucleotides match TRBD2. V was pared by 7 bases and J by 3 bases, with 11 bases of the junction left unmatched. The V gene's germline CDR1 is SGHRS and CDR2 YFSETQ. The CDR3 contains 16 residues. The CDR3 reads CASGLAGPPGIYEQYF. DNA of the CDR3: TGCGCCAGCGGACTAGCGGGACCTCCAGGAATCTACGAGCAGTACTTC.

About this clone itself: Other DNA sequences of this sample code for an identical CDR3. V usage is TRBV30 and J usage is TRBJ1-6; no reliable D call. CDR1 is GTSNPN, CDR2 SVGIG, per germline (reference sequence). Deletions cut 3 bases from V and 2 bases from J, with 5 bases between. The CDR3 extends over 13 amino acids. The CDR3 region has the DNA TGTGCCTGGAGCCGGGCCTATAATTCACCCCTCCACTTT. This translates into CAWSRAYNSPLHF.

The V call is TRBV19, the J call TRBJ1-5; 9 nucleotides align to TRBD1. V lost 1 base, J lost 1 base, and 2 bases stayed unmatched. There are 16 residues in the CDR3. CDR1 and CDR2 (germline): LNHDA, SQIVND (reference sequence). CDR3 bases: TGTGCCAGTAGTATAGGGACAGGGGCGAGCAATCAGCCCCAGCATTTT. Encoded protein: CASSIGTGASNQPQHF.

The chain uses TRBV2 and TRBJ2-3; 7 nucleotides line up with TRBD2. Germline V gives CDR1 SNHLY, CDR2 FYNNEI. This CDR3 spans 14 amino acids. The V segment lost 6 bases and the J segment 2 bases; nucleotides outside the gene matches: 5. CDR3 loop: CASRGGGPTDTQYF. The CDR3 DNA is TGTGCCAGCAGGGGGGGAGGGCCCACAGATACGCAGTATTTT.

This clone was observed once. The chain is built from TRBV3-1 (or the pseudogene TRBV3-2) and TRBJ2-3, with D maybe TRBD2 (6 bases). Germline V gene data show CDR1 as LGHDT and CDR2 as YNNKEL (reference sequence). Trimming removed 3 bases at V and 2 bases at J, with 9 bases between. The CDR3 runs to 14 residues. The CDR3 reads CASSHSGYTDTQYF. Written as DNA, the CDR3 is TGTGCCAGCAGCCATAGCGGCTACACAGATACGCAGTATTTT.

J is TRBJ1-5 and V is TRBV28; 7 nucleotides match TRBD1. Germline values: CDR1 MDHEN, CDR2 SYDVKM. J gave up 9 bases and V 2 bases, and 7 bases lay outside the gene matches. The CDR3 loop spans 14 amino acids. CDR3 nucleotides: TGTGCCAGCAGTTTAAGGGACAGTGGGGCGCCCCAGCATTTT. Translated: CASSLRDSGAPQHF.

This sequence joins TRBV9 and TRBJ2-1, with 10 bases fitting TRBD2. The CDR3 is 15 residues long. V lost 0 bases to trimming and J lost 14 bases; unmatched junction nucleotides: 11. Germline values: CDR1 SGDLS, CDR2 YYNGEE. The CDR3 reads CASSVGLAGVGSKFF. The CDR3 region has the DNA TGTGCCAGCAGCGTAGGGCTAGCGGGAGTAGGTAGTAAGTTCTTC.

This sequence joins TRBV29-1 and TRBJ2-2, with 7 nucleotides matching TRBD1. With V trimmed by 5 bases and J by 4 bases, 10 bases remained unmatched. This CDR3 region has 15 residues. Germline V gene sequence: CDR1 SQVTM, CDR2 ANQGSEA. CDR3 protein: CSVSRGGAGTGELFF. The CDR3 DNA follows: TGCAGCGTTTCGAGAGGGGGCGCTGGCACCGGGGAGCTGTTTTTT.

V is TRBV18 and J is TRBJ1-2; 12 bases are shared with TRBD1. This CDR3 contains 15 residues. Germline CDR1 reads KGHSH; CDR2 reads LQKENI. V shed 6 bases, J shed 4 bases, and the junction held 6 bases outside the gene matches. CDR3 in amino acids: CASSPSGQGAYGYTF. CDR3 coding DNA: TGTGCCAGCTCGCCGTCGGGACAGGGGGCCTATGGCTACACCTTC.

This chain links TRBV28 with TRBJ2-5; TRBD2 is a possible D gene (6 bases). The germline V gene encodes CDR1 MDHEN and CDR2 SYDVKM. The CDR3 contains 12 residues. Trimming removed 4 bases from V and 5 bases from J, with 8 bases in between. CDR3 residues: CASSWGVETQYF. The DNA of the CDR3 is TGTGCCAGCAGTTGGGGGGTCGAGACCCAGTACTTC. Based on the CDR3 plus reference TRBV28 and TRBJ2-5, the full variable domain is DVKVTQSSRYLVKRTGEKVFLECVQDMDHENMFWYRQDPGLGLRLIYFSYDVKMKEKGDIPEGYSVSREKKERFSLILESASTNQTSMYLCASSWGVETQYFGPGTRLLVL.

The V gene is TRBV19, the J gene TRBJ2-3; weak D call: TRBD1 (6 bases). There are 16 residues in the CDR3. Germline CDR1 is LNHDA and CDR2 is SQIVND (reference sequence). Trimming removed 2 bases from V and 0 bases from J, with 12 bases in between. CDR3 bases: TGTGCCAGTAGTATATTCCGGACAGCCAGCACAGATACGCAGTATTTT. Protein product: CASSIFRTASTDTQYF.

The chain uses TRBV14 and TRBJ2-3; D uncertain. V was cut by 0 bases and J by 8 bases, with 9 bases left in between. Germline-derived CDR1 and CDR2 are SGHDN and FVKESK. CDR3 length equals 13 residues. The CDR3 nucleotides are TGTGCCAGCAGCCAAGACCTAGGAGCTACGCAGTATTTT. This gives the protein CASSQDLGATQYF.

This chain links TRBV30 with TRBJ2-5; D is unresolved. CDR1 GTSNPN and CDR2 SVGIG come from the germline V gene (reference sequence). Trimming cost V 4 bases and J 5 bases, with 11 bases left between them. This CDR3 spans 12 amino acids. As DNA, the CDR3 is TGTGCCTGGAAACGAGCTGGTGAGACCCAGTACTTC. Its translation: CAWKRAGETQYF.

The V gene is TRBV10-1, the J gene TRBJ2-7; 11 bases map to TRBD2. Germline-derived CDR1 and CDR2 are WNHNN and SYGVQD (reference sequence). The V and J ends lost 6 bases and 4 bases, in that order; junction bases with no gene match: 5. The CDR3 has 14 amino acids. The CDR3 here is CASSPSGRSYEQYF. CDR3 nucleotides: TGCGCCAGCAGCCCTAGCGGGAGGTCTTACGAGCAGTACTTC.